The rows below give T cell receptor beta chains drawn from one sample of a study of control samples from healthy donors and cancer patients. The repertoire was sequenced with immunoSEQ multiplex PCR; TCRdb's copy has only in-frame clones and lacks some. The table records 100,000 to 150,000 clones, 75% to 95% of them present only once. Sequencing input: blood. All receptors come from a man in his late teens or twenties in good health. Both conserved end residues are part of each CDR3. Fields, in order: J gene, clone size, D gene, V gene, CDR3 protein, CDR3 DNA. The D gene is left open where the match is weak. Clone size is shown for a subset of rows, as once, few, many or a class of expanded clone.

>TRBJ2-1|-|TRBD1|TRBV10-3
CAISEGDRGYNEQFF
TGTGCCATCAGTGAGGGGGACAGGGGCTACAATGAGCAGTTCTTC
>TRBJ1-6|-|-|TRBV5-5
CASSLGSHNSPLHF
TGTGCCAGCAGCTTGGGGTCCCATAATTCACCCCTCCACTTT
>TRBJ1-6|-|-|TRBV28
CASSRAGYNSPLHF
TGTGCCAGCAGTCGGGCAGGTTATAATTCACCCCTCCACTTT
>TRBJ1-2|-|-|TRBV28
CASSPYTGGGYTF
TGTGCCAGCAGTCCTTACACTGGGGGTGGCTACACCTTC
>TRBJ1-2|-|TRBD1|TRBV9
CASGTDYGYTF
TGTGCCAGCGGGACAGACTATGGCTACACCTTC
>TRBJ1-5|few|-|TRBV19
CASSAQGGNQPQHF
TGTGCCAGTAGTGCACAGGGAGGCAATCAGCCCCAGCATTTT
>TRBJ2-1|-|-|TRBV5-1
CASSLLRGGSYNEQFF
TGCGCCAGCAGCTTGCTGAGAGGGGGCTCCTACAATGAGCAGTTCTTC
>TRBJ2-3|-|TRBD1|TRBV18
CASSLNNPGTALADTQYF
TGTGCCAGCTCACTTAACAACCCCGGGACAGCCCTCGCAGATACGCAGTATTTT
>TRBJ2-7|-|TRBD1|TRBV28
CASSSLRTGIDEQYF
TGTGCCAGCAGTTCCCTACGGACAGGGATAGACGAGCAGTACTTC
>TRBJ1-6|-|-|TRBV27
CASSLTGGGNNSPLHF
TGTGCCAGCAGTTTAACTGGTGGAGGAAACAATTCACCCCTCCACTTT
>TRBJ1-6|-|-|TRBV18
CASSEQGGDSPLHF
TGTGCCAGCTCAGAACAGGGAGGGGATTCACCCCTCCACTTT
>TRBJ2-3|-|-|TRBV7-2
CASSLGVGGRDTDTQYF
TGTGCCAGCAGCTTAGGGGTGGGCGGAAGAGACACAGATACGCAGTATTTT
>TRBJ2-7|-|-|TRBV6-5
CASRRGLEEQYF
TGTGCCAGCCGGAGAGGGTTGGAAGAGCAGTACTTC
>TRBJ2-5|-|-|TRBV29-1
CSLRWDNEETQYF
TGCAGCCTCAGATGGGACAATGAAGAGACCCAGTACTTC
>TRBJ2-5|-|-|TRBV7-2
CASSQDGGKETQYF
TGTGCCAGCAGCCAAGATGGCGGGAAAGAGACCCAGTACTTC
>TRBJ1-5|-|-|TRBV28
CAVTGYDQPQHF
TGTGCCGTCACAGGTTACGATCAGCCCCAGCATTTT